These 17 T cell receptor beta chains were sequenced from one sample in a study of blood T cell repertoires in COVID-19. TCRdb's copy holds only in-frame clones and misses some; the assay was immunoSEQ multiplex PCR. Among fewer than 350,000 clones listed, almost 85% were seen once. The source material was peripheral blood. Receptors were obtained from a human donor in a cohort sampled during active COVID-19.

The CDR3 loop reads CAIGEGFSYNEQFF. As DNA, the CDR3 is TGTGCCATCGGAGAAGGCTTCTCCTACAATGAGCAGTTCTTC. The chain has TRBV10-3 and TRBJ2-1; D gene uncertain. This CDR3 spans 14 amino acids. Germline V CDR1 and CDR2: ENHRY, SYGVKD. V lost 8 bases and J lost 0, with 11 bases in between.

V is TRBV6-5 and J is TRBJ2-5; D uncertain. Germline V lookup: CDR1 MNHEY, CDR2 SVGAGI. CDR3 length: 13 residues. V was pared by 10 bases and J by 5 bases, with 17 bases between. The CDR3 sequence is CATFVFLSETQYF. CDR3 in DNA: TGTGCCACCTTTGTTTTTCTCTCGGAGACCCAGTACTTC.

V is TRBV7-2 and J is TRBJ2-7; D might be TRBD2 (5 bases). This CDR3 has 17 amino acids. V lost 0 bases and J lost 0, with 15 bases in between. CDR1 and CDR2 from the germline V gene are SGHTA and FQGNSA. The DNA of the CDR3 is TGTGCCAGCAGCTTAGCTGCGACACTAGGATACTCCTACGAGCAGTACTTC. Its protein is CASSLAATLGYSYEQYF.

In DNA form, the CDR3 reads TGTGCCAGCAGTGAAGGGGCAGGCGCCTCCTACGAGCAGTACTTC. It translates to CASSEGAGASYEQYF. This chain connects TRBV6-1 to TRBJ2-7, with D hard to call. V lost 1 base and J lost 0, with 10 bases in between. Per the germline V gene, CDR1 is MNHNS and CDR2 is SASEGT. CDR3 length: 15 residues.

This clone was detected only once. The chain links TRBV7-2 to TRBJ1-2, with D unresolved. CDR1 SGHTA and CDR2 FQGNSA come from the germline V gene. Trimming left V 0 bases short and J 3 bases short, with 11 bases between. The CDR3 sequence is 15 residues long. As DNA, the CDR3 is TGTGCCAGCAGCTTAGCCACAACGGGTTACTATGGCTACACCTTC. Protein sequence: CASSLATTGYYGYTF.

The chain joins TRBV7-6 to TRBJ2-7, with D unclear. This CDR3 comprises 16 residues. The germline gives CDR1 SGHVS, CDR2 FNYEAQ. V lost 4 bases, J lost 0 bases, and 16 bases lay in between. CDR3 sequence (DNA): TGTGCCAGCAGCTCGAGCCTTCACGTGAGCTCCTACGAGCAGTACTTC. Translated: CASSSSLHVSSYEQYF.

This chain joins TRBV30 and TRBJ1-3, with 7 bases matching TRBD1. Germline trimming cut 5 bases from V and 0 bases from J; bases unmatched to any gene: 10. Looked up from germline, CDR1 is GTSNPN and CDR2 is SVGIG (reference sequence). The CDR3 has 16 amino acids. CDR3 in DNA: TGTGCCTGGGATGCCCGGGACAGACACTCTGGAAACACCATATATTTT. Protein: CAWDARDRHSGNTIYF. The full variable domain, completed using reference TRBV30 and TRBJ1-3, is SQTIHQWPATLVQPVGSPLSLECTVEGTSNPNLYWYRQAAGRGLQLLFYSVGIGQISSEVPQNLSASRPQDRQFILSSKKLLLSDSGFYLCAWDARDRHSGNTIYFGEGSWLTVV.

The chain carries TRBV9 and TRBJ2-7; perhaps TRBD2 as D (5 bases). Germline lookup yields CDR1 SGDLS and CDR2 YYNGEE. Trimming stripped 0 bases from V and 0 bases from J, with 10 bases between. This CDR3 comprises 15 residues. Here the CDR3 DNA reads TGTGCCAGCAGCGTAGGCGAGGGAAACTCCTACGAGCAGTACTTC. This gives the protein CASSVGEGNSYEQYF.

The CDR3 DNA reads TGTGCCAGCAGCCCTAGCGGGCAAAAGGGAAACACCATATATTTT. Translated, it gives CASSPSGQKGNTIYF. The V and J genes are TRBV7-2 and TRBJ1-3; D gene uncertain. Trimming pared 5 bases from V and 4 bases from J, leaving 15 bases between. The germline V gene encodes CDR1 SGHTA and CDR2 FQGNSA. The CDR3 contains 15 residues.

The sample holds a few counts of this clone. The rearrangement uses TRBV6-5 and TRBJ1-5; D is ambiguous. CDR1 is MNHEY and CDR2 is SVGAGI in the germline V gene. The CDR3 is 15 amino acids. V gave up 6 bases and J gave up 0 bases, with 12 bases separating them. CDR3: CASRSTPYSNQPQHF. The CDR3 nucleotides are TGTGCCAGCAGATCGACACCTTATAGCAATCAGCCCCAGCATTTT.

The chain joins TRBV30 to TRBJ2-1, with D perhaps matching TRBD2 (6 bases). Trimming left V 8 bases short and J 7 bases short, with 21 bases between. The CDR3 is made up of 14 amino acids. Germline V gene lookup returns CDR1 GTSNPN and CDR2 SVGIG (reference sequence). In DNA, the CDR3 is TGTGCCGGGAAGGGGAGGACCTTGGGGAATGAGCAGTTCTTC. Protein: CAGKGRTLGNEQFF. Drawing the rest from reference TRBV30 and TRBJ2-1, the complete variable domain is SQTIHQWPATLVQPVGSPLSLECTVEGTSNPNLYWYRQAAGRGLQLLFYSVGIGQISSEVPQNLSASRPQDRQFILSSKKLLLSDSGFYLCAGKGRTLGNEQFFGPGTRLTVL.

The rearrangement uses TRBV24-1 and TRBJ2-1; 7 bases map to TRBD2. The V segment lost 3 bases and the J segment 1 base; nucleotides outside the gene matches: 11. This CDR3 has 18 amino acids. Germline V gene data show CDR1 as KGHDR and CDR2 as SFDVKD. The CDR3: CATSDAPGGLASYNEQFF. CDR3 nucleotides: TGTGCCACCAGTGATGCCCCGGGGGGACTTGCGTCCTACAATGAGCAGTTCTTC.

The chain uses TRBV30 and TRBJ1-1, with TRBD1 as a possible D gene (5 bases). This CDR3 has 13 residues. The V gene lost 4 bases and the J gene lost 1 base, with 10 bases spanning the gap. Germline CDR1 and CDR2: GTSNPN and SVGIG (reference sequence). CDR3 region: CAWTMTANTEAFF. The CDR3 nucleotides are TGTGCCTGGACGATGACAGCGAACACTGAAGCTTTCTTT.

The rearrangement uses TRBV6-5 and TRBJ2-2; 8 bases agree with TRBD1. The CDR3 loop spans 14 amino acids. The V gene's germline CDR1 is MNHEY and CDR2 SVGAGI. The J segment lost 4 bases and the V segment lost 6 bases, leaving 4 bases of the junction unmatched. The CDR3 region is CASSSGQVTGELFF. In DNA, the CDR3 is TGTGCCAGCAGCTCGGGACAGGTCACCGGGGAGCTGTTTTTT.

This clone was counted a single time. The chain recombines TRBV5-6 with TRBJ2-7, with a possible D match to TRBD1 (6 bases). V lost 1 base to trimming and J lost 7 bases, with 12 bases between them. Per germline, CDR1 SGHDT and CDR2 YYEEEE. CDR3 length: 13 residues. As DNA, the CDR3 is TGTGCCAGCAGCTTGTTCAGGGGTGGAGAGCAGTACTTC. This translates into CASSLFRGGEQYF.

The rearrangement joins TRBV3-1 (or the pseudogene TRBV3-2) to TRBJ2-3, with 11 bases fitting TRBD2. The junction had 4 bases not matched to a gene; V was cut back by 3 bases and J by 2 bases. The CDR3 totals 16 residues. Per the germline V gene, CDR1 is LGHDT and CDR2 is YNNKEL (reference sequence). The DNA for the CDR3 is TGTGCCAGCAGCCAGCCACTAGCGGGGGACACAGATACGCAGTATTTT. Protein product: CASSQPLAGDTDTQYF.

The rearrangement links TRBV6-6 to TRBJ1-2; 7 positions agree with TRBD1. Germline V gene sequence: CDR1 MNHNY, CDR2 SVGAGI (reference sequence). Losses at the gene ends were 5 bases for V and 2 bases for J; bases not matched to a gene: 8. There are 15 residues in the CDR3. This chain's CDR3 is CASSNRGERNYGYTF. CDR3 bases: TGTGCCAGCAGTAACAGGGGAGAAAGGAACTATGGCTACACCTTC.